The 8 T cell receptor beta chains below were found in one sample sequenced in a study of cytomegalovirus exposure and HLA in healthy donors listed by TCRdb under 2017. Library preparation employed the immunoSEQ multiplex PCR assay. For the multiplex PCR, a mixture combining 60 forward primers for TCR Vbeta segments and 13 reverse primers for TCR Jbeta segments was used. The table comes from immuneACCESS by way of TCRdb, which keeps in-frame sequences with V and J called. Part of the clones is missing from these tables; in studies checked, under half for an unresolved V gene and the rest for unknown reasons. The sample includes 98,000 or so clones, with more than 75% observed a single time. Of the sample, roughly 1.9% is held by the ten largest clones. Material for sequencing was PBMCs. The receptor set was obtained from a woman between 40 and 50 years old in good health and CMV-seronegative.

This clone was detected once. The chain combines TRBV7-9 with TRBJ1-5; D perhaps matches TRBD1 (5 bases). The CDR3 has 12 residues. The V gene's germline CDR1 is SEHNR and CDR2 FQNEAQ (reference sequence). Trimming removed 5 bases from V and 9 bases from J, with 11 bases in between. The CDR3 is CASSLIGGPQHF. As DNA, the CDR3 is TGTGCCAGCAGCCTGATCGGGGGGCCCCAGCATTTT.

This chain connects TRBV27 to TRBJ2-1; 15 bases agree with TRBD2. The germline V gene has CDR1 MNHEY and CDR2 SMNVEV (reference sequence). Unmatched junction bases numbered 3, after V lost 10 bases and J lost 8 bases. This CDR3 comprises 13 residues. The CDR3 protein is CATGLAGGDEQFF. CDR3 sequence (DNA): TGTGCCACAGGACTAGCGGGAGGGGATGAGCAGTTCTTC.

The gene calls are TRBV19 and TRBJ1-2; TRBD1 matches at 7 bases. V trimming: 5 bases; J trimming: 8 bases; junction bases outside the gene matches: 8. CDR3 length: 13 amino acids. CDR1 LNHDA and CDR2 SQIVND come from the germline V gene (reference sequence). The CDR3 DNA is TGTGCCAGTAGTCAAGACAGGGTCGCGGGCTACACCTTC. It codes for CASSQDRVAGYTF.

The gene calls are TRBV4-3 and TRBJ1-2; D gene ambiguous. Germline-derived CDR1 and CDR2 are LGHNA and YSLEER. The CDR3 has 16 residues. V was clipped by 0 bases and J by 2 bases, with 13 bases between them. DNA for the CDR3: TGCGCCAGCAGCCAAGACGTCGTCGGGGAGAACTATGGCTACACCTTC. Its translation is CASSQDVVGENYGYTF.

This clone was recorded only once. The chain recombines TRBV27 with TRBJ2-3, with a weak D call TRBD2 (5 bases). Germline V lookup: CDR1 MNHEY, CDR2 SMNVEV (reference sequence). The CDR3 has 16 residues. V lost 3 bases, J lost 3 bases, and 16 bases lay in between. CDR3 nucleotides: TGTGCCAGCAGTTTCGGGATTCTCAGCGGTACAGATACGCAGTATTTT. It translates to CASSFGILSGTDTQYF.

The chain links TRBV13 to TRBJ2-1; TRBD2 agrees at 11 bases. The CDR3 is made up of 19 amino acids. With V trimmed by 0 bases and J by 8 bases, 15 bases remained unmatched. Germline-derived CDR1 and CDR2 are PRHDT and FYEKMQ (reference sequence). The CDR3 DNA follows: TGTGCCAGCAGCTTAGGGGTAGCGGGAGGGCCTTCGGTCGTCGATGAGCAGTTCTTC. Translated: CASSLGVAGGPSVVDEQFF.

The V gene is TRBV7-2, the J gene TRBJ1-5; the match to TRBD1 covers 9 bases. The CDR3 consists of 16 residues. CDR1 and CDR2 (germline): SGHTA, FQGNSA. V was pared by 5 bases and J by 3 bases, with 8 bases of the junction left unmatched. CDR3 coding DNA: TGTGCCAGCAGCGATGCGACAGGGGGAACCAATCAGCCCCAGCATTTT. Translation: CASSDATGGTNQPQHF. Full variable domain (outside the CDR3, taken from reference TRBV7-2 and TRBJ1-5): GAGVSQSPSNKVTEKGKDVELRCDPISGHTALYWYRQSLGQGLEFLIYFQGNSAPDKSGLPSDRFSAERTGGSVSTLTIQRTQQEDSAVYLCASSDATGGTNQPQHFGDGTRLSIL.

V gene TRBV7-2 combines with J gene TRBJ1-5, with a possible D match to TRBD1 (6 bases). Germline V gene data show CDR1 as SGHTA and CDR2 as FQGNSA. This CDR3 comprises 18 residues. With 4 bases removed from V and 0 bases from J, the gap between germline ends came to 19 bases. Here the CDR3 reads CASSSESADRVSNQPQHF. CDR3 in DNA: TGTGCCAGCAGCTCCGAGTCGGCGGACAGAGTTAGCAATCAGCCCCAGCATTTT.